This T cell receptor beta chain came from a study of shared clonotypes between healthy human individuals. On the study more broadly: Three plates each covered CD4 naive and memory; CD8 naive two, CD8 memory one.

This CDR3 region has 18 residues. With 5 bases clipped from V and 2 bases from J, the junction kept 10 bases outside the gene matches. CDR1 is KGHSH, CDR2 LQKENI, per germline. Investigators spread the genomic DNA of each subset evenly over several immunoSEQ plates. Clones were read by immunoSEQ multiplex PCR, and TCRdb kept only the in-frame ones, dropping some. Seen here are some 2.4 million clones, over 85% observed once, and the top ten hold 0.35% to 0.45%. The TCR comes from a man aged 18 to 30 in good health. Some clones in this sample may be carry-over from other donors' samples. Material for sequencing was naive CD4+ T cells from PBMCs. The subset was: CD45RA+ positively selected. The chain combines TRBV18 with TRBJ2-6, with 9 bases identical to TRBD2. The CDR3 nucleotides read TGTGCCAGCTCAACTACGACTAGCGGCACGACTGGGGCCAACGTCCTGACTTTC. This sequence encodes CASSTTTSGTTGANVLTF.